The 4 T cell receptor beta chains below come from one sample, sequenced in a study of cytomegalovirus exposure and HLA in healthy donors. The study ran its PCR with 60 Vbeta and 13 Jbeta primers. Profiled with immunoSEQ multiplex PCR; TCRdb holds only in-frame clones, not every one. Of some 200,000 clones listed, around three quarters are singletons. Sequences were obtained from PBMCs. The receptors were gathered from a man aged 35-49 years in good health and CMV-seronegative.

The V gene is TRBV5-4, the J gene TRBJ1-4; possibly TRBD1 for D (5 bases). Germline V gives CDR1 SGHNT, CDR2 YYREEE (reference sequence). The CDR3 has 15 amino acids. V was clipped by 4 bases and J by 4 bases, with 14 bases between them. CDR3 nucleotide sequence: TGTGCCAGCAGCCCAGGTCGGGGGAATAATGAAAAACTGTTTTTT. Its translation: CASSPGRGNNEKLFF.

About this clone itself: Other DNA sequences from this sample encode an identical CDR3 as well. This sequence joins TRBV10-3 and TRBJ2-7, with 8 bases fitting TRBD1. Germline V CDR1 and CDR2: ENHRY, SYGVKD. CDR3 length: 13 residues. Germline trimming cut 10 bases from V and 7 bases from J; bases unmatched to any gene: 12. The CDR3 DNA reads TGTGCCACCCATTGGGGGACAGGTGGGGAGCAGTACTTC. As protein: CATHWGTGGEQYF.

The chain joins TRBV9 to TRBJ1-1; D is uncertain. Germline CDR1 and CDR2: SGDLS and YYNGEE. V was shortened by 3 bases and J by 0 bases, with 6 bases between the two germline ends. The CDR3 is 13 residues long. CDR3 coding DNA: TGTGCCAGCAGCGATACAGTGAACACTGAAGCTTTCTTT. Protein product: CASSDTVNTEAFF.

The chain joins TRBV28 to TRBJ2-5; TRBD1 might be the D (5 bases). Germline V CDR1 and CDR2: MDHEN, SYDVKM. The CDR3 covers 16 residues. The V end was cut by 6 bases, the J end by 5 bases, with 22 bases between. The CDR3 DNA reads TGTGCCAGCAGCAGGACCGACAGATTCAAAGACGAGACCCAGTACTTC. Its protein product is CASSRTDRFKDETQYF.